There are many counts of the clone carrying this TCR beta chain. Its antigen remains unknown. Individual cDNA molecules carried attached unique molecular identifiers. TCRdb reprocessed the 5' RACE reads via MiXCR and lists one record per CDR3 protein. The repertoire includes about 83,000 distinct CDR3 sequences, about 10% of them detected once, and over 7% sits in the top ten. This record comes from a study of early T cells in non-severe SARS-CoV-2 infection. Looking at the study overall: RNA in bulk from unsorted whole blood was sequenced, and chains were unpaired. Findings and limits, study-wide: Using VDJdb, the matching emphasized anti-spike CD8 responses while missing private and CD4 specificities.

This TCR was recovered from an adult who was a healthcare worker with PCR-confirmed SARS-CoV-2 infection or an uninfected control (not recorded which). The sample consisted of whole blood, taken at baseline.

For the CDR3, the DNA is TGTGCCACCAGCAGAGATCCGAGGGAGGGTTACAATGAGCAGTTCTTC. Amino acid sequence: CATSRDPREGYNEQFF. V and J are TRBV15 and TRBJ2-1, with 7 positions matching TRBD2. Trimming cost V 0 bases and J 4 bases; bases outside gene matches: 6. CDR3 length: 16 residues. Germline V CDR1 and CDR2: LNHNV, YYDKDF (reference sequence).